The clone carrying this TCR beta chain was seen only a few times. In the authors' methods: Scientists estimated how many nucleated cells there were by amplifying reference gene primers. TCRdb's copy holds only in-frame clones and misses some; the assay was immunoSEQ multiplex PCR. V, J and clone size are taken as reported in that table, and D and trimming were inferred from the DNA itself. Of about 65,000 clones listed, roughly 80% are singletons. Germline V CDR1 and CDR2: LNHDA, SQIVND (reference sequence). The CDR3 has 17 amino acids. Trimming took off 4 bases at V and 0 bases at J, with 16 bases between the two ends. The data were obtained in a study of blood T cell repertoires in COVID-19.

Source material: peripheral blood. The chain links TRBV19 to TRBJ1-5; unclear D gene. The source is a human donor in a cohort sampled during active COVID-19. The DNA of the CDR3 is TGTGCCAGTAGTAGGCAGGCCATGACGATTAGCAATCAGCCCCAGCATTTT. It specifies CASSRQAMTISNQPQHF.